These 29 T cell receptor beta chains were sequenced from one sample in a study of control samples from healthy donors and cancer patients. Assay: immunoSEQ multiplex PCR; the TCRdb copy retains only in-frame clones and omits some. This sample yields 110,000 or so clones, of which roughly nine tenths are seen a single time; roughly 43% belongs to the top ten. What was sequenced was blood. These TCRs come from a man in his fifties or sixties in good health.

This clone was observed once. The rearrangement uses TRBV19 and TRBJ2-1, with D perhaps given as TRBD1 or TRBD2 (5 bases each). CDR3 length equals 15 residues. V lost 3 bases and J lost 8, with 17 bases in between. CDR1 is LNHDA, CDR2 SQIVND, per germline (reference sequence). The CDR3 reads CASSIAAGEGDEQFF. The CDR3 DNA follows: TGTGCCAGTAGTATTGCCGCGGGTGAAGGGGATGAGCAGTTCTTC. The full variable domain, in which reference TRBV19 and TRBJ2-1 provide the parts outside the CDR3, is DGGITQSPKYLFRKEGQNVTLSCEQNLNHDAMYWYRQDPGQGLRLIYYSQIVNDFQKGDIAEGYSVSREKKESFPLTVTSAQKNPTAFYLCASSIAAGEGDEQFFGPGTRLTVL.

The chain recombines TRBV5-4 with TRBJ2-7; D possibly matches TRBD1 or TRBD2 (5 bases each). Germline values: CDR1 SGHNT, CDR2 YYREEE (reference sequence). CDR3 size: 13 residues. Trimming took off 3 bases at V and 3 bases at J, with 10 bases between the two ends. The CDR3 here is CASSSGTLYEQYF. The CDR3 coding sequence is TGTGCCAGCAGCTCCGGGACGCTCTACGAGCAGTACTTC.

CDR3 amino acids: CASSLDVRETQYF. In DNA, the CDR3 is TGTGCCAGCAGCTTGGACGTAAGGGAGACCCAGTACTTC. The chain couples TRBV11-3 to TRBJ2-5, with D uncertain. The CDR3 covers 13 residues. V shed 3 bases and J shed 5 bases, with 10 bases lying between them. Germline V gives CDR1 SGHNT, CDR2 YENEEA.

The chain links TRBV14 to TRBJ2-3; perhaps TRBD2 as D (6 bases). The germline CDR1 and CDR2 sequences are SGHDN and FVKESK. The length of the CDR3 is 17 residues. V lost 0 bases and J 2 bases, leaving 15 bases between the germline ends. CDR3 sequence (DNA): TGTGCCAGCAGCCAAGATCGGGAGACACACTTCACAGATACGCAGTATTTT. Its translation is CASSQDRETHFTDTQYF.

J is TRBJ1-1 and V is TRBV3-1 (or the pseudogene TRBV3-2); the D gene is possibly TRBD1 (6 bases). This CDR3 has 18 residues. Germline V lookup: CDR1 LGHDT, CDR2 YNNKEL (reference sequence). V was clipped by 0 bases and J by 5 bases, with 22 bases between them. The CDR3 sequence: CASSQESFFGGRRTEAFF. The CDR3, as DNA: TGTGCCAGCAGCCAAGAGAGTTTCTTCGGGGGGCGAAGAACTGAAGCTTTCTTT.

This clone has only one observation. The V gene is TRBV9, the J gene TRBJ2-5, with 8 positions matching TRBD1. Germline V lookup: CDR1 SGDLS, CDR2 YYNGEE. CDR3 size: 14 residues. V lost 0 bases to trimming and J lost 4 bases; unmatched junction nucleotides: 2. The CDR3 DNA reads as TGTGCCAGCAGCGTAGACAGGGGGAGAGAGACCCAGTACTTC. Translation gives CASSVDRGRETQYF.

The rearrangement links TRBV5-1 to TRBJ1-4; the D is unclear. Trimming removed 4 bases from V and 7 bases from J, with 17 bases in between. The length of the CDR3 is 15 residues. The V gene's germline CDR1 is SGHRS and CDR2 YFSETQ. The DNA of the CDR3 is TGCGCCAGCAGCCCTACTGAGGCAACGGGTGAAAAACTGTTTTTT. Residues: CASSPTEATGEKLFF.

The chain combines TRBV6-5 with TRBJ2-7, with D perhaps given as TRBD1 or TRBD2 (5 bases each). V gave up 4 bases and J gave up 5 bases, with 18 bases separating them. CDR1 is MNHEY, CDR2 SVGAGI, per germline. The CDR3 is 15 amino acids. This CDR3 is CASSLTGTTAHEQYF. CDR3 DNA: TGTGCCAGCAGTTTGACCGGGACCACTGCCCACGAGCAGTACTTC.

The chain carries TRBV5-1 and TRBJ2-6; D uncertain. The length of the CDR3 is 18 residues. CDR1 is SGHRS and CDR2 is YFSETQ in the germline V gene. V lost 0 bases to trimming and J lost 0 bases, with 13 bases between them. CDR3 region: CASSLGALRSSGANVLTF. DNA of the CDR3: TGCGCCAGCAGCTTGGGGGCACTCAGAAGCTCTGGGGCCAACGTCCTGACTTTC.

The chain links TRBV5-1 to TRBJ1-2; possibly TRBD1 for D (6 bases). The germline V gene encodes CDR1 SGHRS and CDR2 YFSETQ. The length of the CDR3 is 14 residues. The V and J ends lost 4 bases and 6 bases respectively, with 16 bases between them. The CDR3 nucleotides read TGCGCCAGCAGCCTTCATATGGGGGCAGATGGCTACACCTTC. Protein sequence: CASSLHMGADGYTF. Supplemented by reference TRBV5-1 and TRBJ1-2, the full variable domain reads KAGVTQTPRYLIKTRGQQVTLSCSPISGHRSVSWYQQTPGQGLQFLFEYFSETQRNKGNFPGRFSGRQFSNSRSEMNVSTLELGDSALYLCASSLHMGADGYTFGSGTRLTVV.

The chain is built from TRBV10-3 and TRBJ2-3, with 14 bases matching TRBD2. This CDR3 has 16 amino acids. Trimming took 4 bases from V and 4 from J; bases not matched to a gene: 4. Germline assignment: CDR1 ENHRY and CDR2 SYGVKD. For the CDR3, the DNA is TGTGCCATCAGTGTGGGGACTAGCGGGGGCGCAGATACGCAGTATTTT. Residues: CAISVGTSGGADTQYF.

The genes are TRBV6-4 and TRBJ1-2, with no clear D. V was cut by 3 bases and J by 8 bases, with 13 bases left in between. CDR1 MRHNA and CDR2 SNTAGT come from the germline V gene. The CDR3 has 13 residues. CDR3 DNA sequence: TGTGCCAGCAGTGAAAAGGGCGCGGGCGGCTACACCTTC. Residues: CASSEKGAGGYTF.

The chain carries TRBV27 and TRBJ1-2, with 8 bases fitting TRBD1. V lost 2 bases to trimming and J lost 5 bases; unmatched junction nucleotides: 10. Per germline, CDR1 MNHEY and CDR2 SMNVEV (reference sequence). This CDR3 region has 16 residues. The CDR3 protein is CASSLRAGGYYYGYTF. As DNA, the CDR3 is TGTGCCAGCAGTTTAAGGGCAGGGGGCTATTATTATGGCTACACCTTC.

The chain uses TRBV24-1 and TRBJ2-1; no clear D. Trimming removed 1 base at V and 8 bases at J, with 5 bases between. This CDR3 is built from 12 residues. Germline V gene lookup returns CDR1 KGHDR and CDR2 SFDVKD. CDR3 sequence: CATSDFSDEQFF. In DNA form, the CDR3 reads TGTGCCACCAGTGATTTCAGCGATGAGCAGTTCTTC.

Concerning this clone itself: The same CDR3 can be traced to other DNA sequences in this sample. CDR3 region: CASSLTSNYGYTF. CDR3 nucleotide sequence: TGTGCCAGCAGTTTAACTTCTAACTATGGCTACACCTTC. The chain carries TRBV12-3 or TRBV12-4 and TRBJ1-2; D uncertain. V lost 2 bases and J lost 0, with 4 bases in between. This CDR3 contains 13 residues.

The genes are TRBV11-2 and TRBJ1-3; no reliable D call. Looked up from germline, CDR1 is SGHAT and CDR2 is FQNNGV. The CDR3 consists of 15 residues. V gave up 5 bases and J gave up 5 bases, with 16 bases separating them. CDR3 in DNA: TGTGCCAGCAGCCTTTCCCCCGGACCTCGAAACACCATATATTTT. Amino acid sequence: CASSLSPGPRNTIYF.

The chain joins TRBV5-1 to TRBJ1-3, with D perhaps TRBD1 (5 bases). Germline CDR1 and CDR2: SGHRS and YFSETQ. The CDR3 sequence is 14 residues long. Trimming stripped 4 bases from V and 4 bases from J, with 12 bases between. The CDR3 sequence is CASSGGMSGNTIYF. The CDR3 DNA reads as TGCGCCAGCAGCGGGGGGATGTCCGGAAACACCATATATTTT.

The V call is TRBV5-1, the J call TRBJ2-5; 7 bases are shared with TRBD2. The germline V gene has CDR1 SGHRS and CDR2 YFSETQ. The length of the CDR3 is 15 residues. V dropped 6 bases and J dropped 1; count of bases not matched to a gene: 9. The chain's CDR3 is CASNRRGEVQETQYF. CDR3 nucleotides: TGCGCCAGCAATCGCCGGGGGGAGGTCCAAGAGACCCAGTACTTC.

The chain is built from TRBV2 and TRBJ1-5; D gene ambiguous. V was cut by 2 bases and J by 2 bases, with 7 bases left in between. Germline-derived CDR1 and CDR2 are SNHLY and FYNNEI. The CDR3 totals 14 residues. The CDR3 spells CASSEPGRNQPQHF. CDR3 in DNA: TGTGCCAGCAGTGAACCAGGACGCAATCAGCCCCAGCATTTT.

The chain couples TRBV5-1 to TRBJ2-1; a possible D gene is TRBD1 (5 bases). The CDR3 contains 18 residues. CDR1 is SGHRS, CDR2 YFSETQ, per germline. V lost 3 bases and J 5 bases, leaving 24 bases between the germline ends. CDR3 bases: TGCGCCAGCAGCTCGCCCCATGGGGCAGACCTTATCAACAATGAGCAGTTCTTC. Its protein product is CASSSPHGADLINNEQFF.

This sequence joins TRBV19 and TRBJ1-5; 8 bases are a match to TRBD1. The germline gives CDR1 LNHDA, CDR2 SQIVND (reference sequence). The CDR3 runs 15 residues. V shed 5 bases and J 2 bases; nucleotides not matched to a gene: 5. DNA of the CDR3: TGTGCCAGTAGTGGTGGACAGGGCGGCAATCAGCCCCAGCATTTT. Amino acid sequence: CASSGGQGGNQPQHF.

The CDR3 nucleotides read TGCAGTGCTAGGGGGGGATATGGCTACACCTTC. Encoded protein: CSARGGYGYTF. The chain carries TRBV20-1 and TRBJ1-2; possible D gene TRBD1, 5 bases. Germline lookup yields CDR1 DFQATT and CDR2 SNEGSKA (reference sequence). The V gene lost 3 bases and the J gene lost 5 bases, with 7 bases spanning the gap. CDR3 length equals 11 residues.

In DNA form, the CDR3 reads TGTGCCAGCAGGACCTGGGGGGGGCCTAACACTGAAGCTTTCTTT. The encoded protein is CASRTWGGPNTEAFF. The chain links TRBV11-2 to TRBJ1-1, with D possibly TRBD1 on 6 matching bases. Trimming stripped 6 bases from V and 2 bases from J, with 16 bases between. Germline V gene sequence: CDR1 SGHAT, CDR2 FQNNGV. The CDR3 runs to 15 residues.

The chain recombines TRBV5-1 with TRBJ2-3; no definite D call. This CDR3 has 16 residues. CDR1 is SGHRS, CDR2 YFSETQ, per germline. The V end was cut by 0 bases, the J end by 0 bases, with 11 bases between. This CDR3 reads CASSLAEDYSTDTQYF. In nucleotides, the CDR3 is TGCGCCAGCAGCTTGGCCGAGGATTATAGCACAGATACGCAGTATTTT.

The V and J genes are TRBV3-1 (or the pseudogene TRBV3-2) and TRBJ1-2; TRBD1 matches 8 bases. CDR1 is LGHDT, CDR2 YNNKEL, per germline (reference sequence). The V segment lost 4 bases and the J segment 8 bases; nucleotides outside the gene matches: 21. This CDR3 is 18 amino acids long. The CDR3 sequence is CASSRYHHYRTGQGGYTF. Written as DNA, the CDR3 is TGTGCCAGCAGCCGATATCACCACTATAGGACAGGGCAAGGGGGCTACACCTTC.

The chain carries TRBV7-9 and TRBJ1-4; D call uncertain. The CDR3 sequence is 15 residues long. Germline-derived CDR1 and CDR2 are SEHNR and FQNEAQ (reference sequence). V dropped 3 bases and J dropped 6 bases, with 14 bases sitting between them. The chain's CDR3 is CASSFGGRFYEKLFF. Written as DNA, the CDR3 is TGTGCCAGCAGCTTTGGTGGCAGGTTTTATGAAAAACTGTTTTTT.

The chain is built from TRBV9 and TRBJ2-1, with a weak D call TRBD2 (6 bases). Germline CDR1 and CDR2: SGDLS and YYNGEE. Trimming took 0 bases from V and 7 from J, leaving 11 bases between them. The length of the CDR3 is 14 residues. As DNA, the CDR3 is TGTGCCAGCAGCGTAGCTACGGGGGAGAATGAGCAGTTCTTC. The encoded protein is CASSVATGENEQFF.

The J gene is TRBJ1-1, the V gene TRBV2; possibly TRBD1 for D (5 bases). This CDR3 has 14 residues. Deletions cut 3 bases from V and 5 bases from J, with 13 bases between. CDR1 SNHLY and CDR2 FYNNEI come from the germline V gene. CDR3 sequence (DNA): TGTGCCAGCAGTGATCTGGGGGAGGTTACTGAAGCTTTCTTT. Translated: CASSDLGEVTEAFF.

The CDR3 DNA reads as TGTGCCAGCAGCCAGATACAGGGCGACACTGAAGCTTTCTTT. This sequence encodes CASSQIQGDTEAFF. V gene TRBV3-1 (or the pseudogene TRBV3-2) combines with J gene TRBJ1-1; perhaps TRBD1 as D (6 bases). The CDR3 length is 14 residues. The germline V gene encodes CDR1 LGHDT and CDR2 YNNKEL (reference sequence). Trimming removed 3 bases at V and 3 bases at J, with 11 bases between.